This is a list of T cell receptor beta chains from one sample in a study of radiation and T cells in renal cell carcinoma. Generated by immunoSEQ multiplex PCR, the TCRdb table keeps only in-frame clones and is missing some. Here the sample spans 100,000 to 150,000 clones, about four fifths being singletons. Sequencing used blood, obtained from a patient whose treatment included radiotherapy and nephrectomy. These receptors were obtained from a man over 45 with renal cell carcinoma. Each CDR3 is given with its conserved first and last residue. D genes are given only for firm matches.

j_call | d_call | v_call | cdr3_aa
TRBJ1-2 | TRBD1 | TRBV5-4 | CASSPTQGDGYTF
TRBJ2-3 | . | TRBV30 | CAWSWGAGTDTQYF
TRBJ1-5 | . | TRBV5-1 | CASSLGGGNQPQHF
TRBJ2-3 | TRBD2 | TRBV7-2 | CASRAGGPIDTQYF
TRBJ2-7 | TRBD1 | TRBV11-2 | CASSPFIGLGQSYEQYF
TRBJ2-7 | . | TRBV4-1 | CASSQAEGPYEQYF
TRBJ1-1 | . | TRBV5-4 | CASTQLGRPTEAFF
TRBJ2-7 | TRBD2 | TRBV11-2 | CASSLSTSGNYEQYF
TRBJ2-3 | TRBD1 | TRBV7-3 | CASSSGWTGALGEQYF
TRBJ1-2 | . | TRBV7-9 | CASSFEERYGYTF
TRBJ1-3 | . | TRBV5-1 | CASSLEAMWVSGNTIYF
TRBJ2-1 | TRBD1 | TRBV13 | CASSFERQGGYNEQFF
TRBJ1-5 | . | TRBV27 | CASSLNGAWGSDQPQHF
TRBJ2-3 | . | TRBV6-5 | CASSGQPTDTQYF
TRBJ2-3 | TRBD1 | TRBV9 | CASSERDRGYTQYF
TRBJ1-4 | . | TRBV2 | CATNREGGEKLFF
TRBJ2-7 | . | TRBV6-5 | CASSYSSWEQYF
TRBJ1-4 | TRBD1 | TRBV28 | CASSGWTGVTNEKLFF
TRBJ1-5 | . | TRBV7-2 | CASSPFNQPQHF
TRBJ2-7 | . | TRBV18 | CASSPRTDKYEQYF
TRBJ1-1 | TRBD1 | TRBV7-6 | CASSLVAGQGEAFF
TRBJ2-3 | . | TRBV5-1 | CASSPSSSTDTQYF
TRBJ2-6 | . | TRBV6-1 | CASGGTLFSGANVLTF
TRBJ1-5 | TRBD1 | TRBV19 | CASIPGGTGAKQPQHF
TRBJ2-3 | . | TRBV6-5 | CASSYLSLDPDTQYF
TRBJ2-3 | . | TRBV9 | CASSVGLASTDTQYF
TRBJ1-5 | . | TRBV2 | CASSTVLNQPQHF
TRBJ2-6 | . | TRBV19 | CASSVGSPLSGANVLTF
TRBJ2-7 | . | TRBV18 | CASSPSNSAYEQYF
TRBJ2-7 | TRBD1 | TRBV6-1 | CAIRDRSSYEQYF
TRBJ2-2 | . | TRBV6-1 | CASLVWVSNTGELFF